The rows below give T cell receptor beta chains drawn from one sample of a study of cytomegalovirus exposure and HLA in healthy donors. The data were produced by immunoSEQ multiplex PCR, yet TCRdb's version contains in-frame clones alone and is incomplete. The data show fewer than 80,000 clones, roughly 95% seen once. The sample was PBMCs. The origin of the receptors is a woman between 18 and 29 years old in good health and CMV-seropositive. The CDR3 runs from the conserved cysteine through the conserved F or W. D genes are given only for firm matches. Part of the rows lack a size; the others show once, few, many or a class for expanded clones.

J: TRBJ2-7
V: TRBV27
size: few
D: TRBD2
DNA: TGTGCCAGCAGAGGACTAGCGGGAGACTACGAGCAGTACTTC
CDR3: CASRGLAGDYEQYF

J: TRBJ2-3
V: TRBV27
size: .
D: .
DNA: TGTGCCAGCAGTCCTGGACAGACCACAGATACGCAGTATTTT
CDR3: CASSPGQTTDTQYF

J: TRBJ1-2
V: TRBV15
size: .
D: .
DNA: TGTGCCACCAGCACAGAGGCGGGAGAGGACTATGGCTACACCTTC
CDR3: CATSTEAGEDYGYTF

J: TRBJ1-2
V: TRBV7-2
size: few
D: .
DNA: TGTGCCAGCAGCTTAGACCGGAAAGGGGGAGGGGGCTACACCTTC
CDR3: CASSLDRKGGGGYTF

J: TRBJ2-3
V: TRBV29-1
size: .
D: .
DNA: TGCAGCGTTGAAGGAGAAGATACGCAGTATTTT
CDR3: CSVEGEDTQYF

J: TRBJ1-1
V: TRBV6-4
size: .
D: TRBD1
DNA: TGTGCCAGCAGCCAGACAGGGGGGGGCACTGAAGCTTTCTTT
CDR3: CASSQTGGGTEAFF

J: TRBJ2-7
V: TRBV7-2
size: .
D: TRBD2
DNA: TGTGCCAGCAGCTTGGGACTAGCGGGAGGCCCCTACGAGCAGTACTTC
CDR3: CASSLGLAGGPYEQYF

J: TRBJ1-2
V: TRBV5-8
size: .
D: .
DNA: TGTGCCAGCAGCTTGGCCCTAACCGGCTACACCTTC
CDR3: CASSLALTGYTF

J: TRBJ2-7
V: TRBV30
size: .
D: TRBD1
DNA: TGTGCCTGGAGTGTACAGGCAGGGGGCGAGCAGTACTTC
CDR3: CAWSVQAGGEQYF

J: TRBJ1-1
V: TRBV27
size: once
D: .
DNA: TGTGCCAGCAGTCCGTCGAGAGGGTGGGACACTGAAGCTTTCTTT
CDR3: CASSPSRGWDTEAFF

J: TRBJ1-3
V: TRBV5-5
size: once
D: TRBD1
DNA: TGTGCCAGCAGGGCACCTCAGGGGGCGACCTCTGGAAACACCATATATTTT
CDR3: CASRAPQGATSGNTIYF

J: TRBJ2-7
V: TRBV29-1
size: once
D: .
DNA: TGCAGCGTTGGTAGGCAGGGGAACTACGAGCAGTACTTC
CDR3: CSVGRQGNYEQYF

J: TRBJ2-5
V: TRBV7-2
size: once
D: .
DNA: TGTGCCAGCAGACGGGACTTGGAGACCCAGTACTTC
CDR3: CASRRDLETQYF

J: TRBJ2-3
V: TRBV30
size: .
D: .
DNA: TGTGCCTGGACGGGCACAGATACGCAGTATTTT
CDR3: CAWTGTDTQYF

J: TRBJ2-7
V: TRBV19
size: .
D: TRBD2
DNA: TGTGCCAGTAGTTGGAGCGGGAGCTCCTACGAGCAGTACTTC
CDR3: CASSWSGSSYEQYF

J: TRBJ2-3
V: TRBV9
size: .
D: TRBD1
DNA: TGTGCCAGCAGCCCCCCCCGGACAGGGGGCGATACGCAGTATTTT
CDR3: CASSPPRTGGDTQYF

J: TRBJ1-3
V: TRBV19
size: .
D: .
DNA: TGTGCCAGTAGCCTCGAGGGAACAGCAAATAGAAACACCATATATTTT
CDR3: CASSLEGTANRNTIYF

J: TRBJ2-3
V: TRBV19
size: .
D: TRBD2
DNA: TGTGCCAGTAGTATGCCTAGCGGGAGAGATACGCAGTATTTT
CDR3: CASSMPSGRDTQYF

J: TRBJ2-1
V: TRBV7-2
size: .
D: TRBD2
DNA: TGTGCCAGCAGCGAGGGAACTAGCGCCTACAATGAGCAGTTCTTC
CDR3: CASSEGTSAYNEQFF

J: TRBJ2-1
V: TRBV4-2
size: .
D: .
DNA: TGTGCCAGCAGCCAAGATCTTCCTGTACGGTTTGAGCAGTTCTTC
CDR3: CASSQDLPVRFEQFF

J: TRBJ2-1
V: TRBV19
size: .
D: .
DNA: TGTGCCAGTACCTCGGGGGATGAGCAGTTCTTC
CDR3: CASTSGDEQFF

J: TRBJ2-3
V: TRBV30
size: .
D: .
DNA: TGTGCCTGGAGTCGCATACTGCTGGGCCAGGGTTTTGCAGATACGCAGTATTTT
CDR3: CAWSRILLGQGFADTQYF

J: TRBJ1-5
V: TRBV27
size: .
D: .
DNA: TGTGCCAGCAGTTTAGGCACAGCCAGTGGGCCCCAGCATTTT
CDR3: CASSLGTASGPQHF

J: TRBJ1-1
V: TRBV6-4
size: once
D: .
DNA: TGTGCCAGCAGATCAACAGGGTTGAACACTGAAGCTTTCTTT
CDR3: CASRSTGLNTEAFF

J: TRBJ2-5
V: TRBV28
size: .
D: TRBD2
DNA: TGTGCCAGCAGTTTATCAGGATCTTTGGCTAGCGGGAGCGGCAAGCAAGAGACCCAGTACTTC
CDR3: CASSLSGSLASGSGKQETQYF

J: TRBJ2-3
V: TRBV25-1
size: once
D: TRBD2
DNA: TGTGCCAGCAGTGACGGACTAGCGGGAGCGGTTAGCACAGATACGCAGTATTTT
CDR3: CASSDGLAGAVSTDTQYF

J: TRBJ2-4
V: TRBV7-9
size: .
D: TRBD1
DNA: TGTGCCAGCAGCTCGGGACAGGGGGCCAAAAACATTCAGTACTTC
CDR3: CASSSGQGAKNIQYF

J: TRBJ1-2
V: TRBV29-1
size: .
D: .
DNA: TGCAGCGTTTACCCAGGGGAGGGCTACACCTTC
CDR3: CSVYPGEGYTF

J: TRBJ1-4
V: TRBV28
size: .
D: .
DNA: TGTGCCACGACCCTCCCAGGGCAAGAAGGAGAAAAACTGTTTTTT
CDR3: CATTLPGQEGEKLFF

J: TRBJ2-7
V: TRBV27
size: .
D: TRBD1
DNA: TGTGCCAGCAGTTTATCGACAGGGGTATTGTACGAGCAGTACTTC
CDR3: CASSLSTGVLYEQYF

J: TRBJ2-6
V: TRBV6-1
size: .
D: .
DNA: TGTGCCAGCAGTGAAGCGCTCGCCAGGGGATCCCTCGGGGCCAACGTCCTGACTTTC
CDR3: CASSEALARGSLGANVLTF

J: TRBJ1-3
V: TRBV7-9
size: once
D: TRBD1
DNA: TGTGCCAGCAGCGCAGGGCCTCGGGACAGGGACTCTGGAAACACCATATATTTT
CDR3: CASSAGPRDRDSGNTIYF

J: TRBJ2-1
V: TRBV10-3
size: .
D: .
DNA: TGTGCCATCAGTGCCGCCCGGGGAAATGAGCAGTTCTTC
CDR3: CAISAARGNEQFF

J: TRBJ2-5
V: TRBV7-2
size: .
D: TRBD1
DNA: TGTGCCAGCAGCACCGACAGGGGTACGGAGACCCAGTACTTC
CDR3: CASSTDRGTETQYF

J: TRBJ2-2
V: TRBV19
size: .
D: TRBD2
DNA: TGTGCCAGTAGAAGTCATCGGGGGGCCGGGGAGCTGTTTTTT
CDR3: CASRSHRGAGELFF

J: TRBJ2-5
V: TRBV4-3
size: .
D: TRBD2
DNA: TGCGCCAGCAGCCAAGATTTAACTAGCGGGAGGCTACCCCAAGAGACCCAGTACTTC
CDR3: CASSQDLTSGRLPQETQYF

J: TRBJ1-1
V: TRBV4-1
size: .
D: .
DNA: TGCGCCAGCAGCCAAGGTGGTAAGGGGCTGGTTACTGAAGCTTTCTTT
CDR3: CASSQGGKGLVTEAFF

J: TRBJ2-1
V: TRBV7-9
size: .
D: TRBD2
DNA: TGTGCCAGCAGCTTAGCCGGGACTAGCGGGAGCAATGAGCAGTTCTTC
CDR3: CASSLAGTSGSNEQFF

J: TRBJ2-1
V: TRBV5-6
size: .
D: TRBD1
DNA: TGTGCCAGCAGCGGGATTCCGGGACAGGCCTACAATGAGCAGTTCTTC
CDR3: CASSGIPGQAYNEQFF

J: TRBJ2-1
V: TRBV15
size: .
D: TRBD1
DNA: TGTGCCACCAGAGAGACAGGGGTGGGGCAGTTCTTC
CDR3: CATRETGVGQFF

J: TRBJ1-1
V: TRBV11-3
size: .
D: TRBD1
DNA: TGTGCCAGCAGCTCAATCCGGGACAGAACTTTCTTT
CDR3: CASSSIRDRTFF

J: TRBJ2-6
V: TRBV9
size: .
D: TRBD2
DNA: TGTGCCAGCACCCGCGGGAGCTCCGCCGTTCCCTCTGGGGCCAACGTCCTGACTTTC
CDR3: CASTRGSSAVPSGANVLTF

J: TRBJ2-7
V: TRBV4-2
size: .
D: TRBD2
DNA: TGTGCCAGCAGCCAAGACGTCGGGCGGGGGGCCTACGAGCAGTACTTC
CDR3: CASSQDVGRGAYEQYF

J: TRBJ2-1
V: TRBV10-2
size: .
D: TRBD1
DNA: TGCGCCAGCAGTCCCGACAGGGTTGATGAGCAGTTCTTC
CDR3: CASSPDRVDEQFF

J: TRBJ1-1
V: TRBV5-1
size: .
D: TRBD1
DNA: TGCGCCAGCAGCACGAGGACAGGGGGAAACACTGAAGCTTTCTTT
CDR3: CASSTRTGGNTEAFF

J: TRBJ2-1
V: TRBV19
size: .
D: .
DNA: TGTGCCAGTAGACCCCTGGTGGAGGGCGATGAGCAGTTCTTC
CDR3: CASRPLVEGDEQFF

J: TRBJ2-3
V: TRBV6-4
size: .
D: TRBD2
DNA: TGTGCCAGCAGCTTACTAGCGGGAGGTCCCACAGATACGCAGTATTTT
CDR3: CASSLLAGGPTDTQYF

J: TRBJ2-7
V: TRBV2
size: .
D: .
DNA: TGTGCCAGCAGTGCGGACACCTCCTACGAGCAGTACTTC
CDR3: CASSADTSYEQYF

J: TRBJ2-7
V: TRBV7-8
size: .
D: TRBD2
DNA: TGTGCCAGCAGCTTTCCGGGAGGGAGCTACGAGCAGTACTTC
CDR3: CASSFPGGSYEQYF

J: TRBJ2-4
V: TRBV30
size: .
D: .
DNA: TGTGCCTGGAGTGCGGGGTCGGCCAAAAACATTCAGTACTTC
CDR3: CAWSAGSAKNIQYF

J: TRBJ2-5
V: TRBV6-4
size: .
D: .
DNA: TGTGCCAGCAGTTATAATACGGGGGAGACCCAGTACTTC
CDR3: CASSYNTGETQYF

J: TRBJ1-1
V: TRBV19
size: .
D: .
DNA: TGTGCCAGTACCAGGGGTTTCACTGAAGCTTTCTTT
CDR3: CASTRGFTEAFF

J: TRBJ1-2
V: TRBV19
size: .
D: TRBD1
DNA: TGTGCCAGTACCCCTTTCGGTCGGGACAGTTACTATGGCTACACCTTC
CDR3: CASTPFGRDSYYGYTF

J: TRBJ2-2
V: TRBV28
size: .
D: .
DNA: TGTGCCAGCAGTTTATGGGACAGCGGGAACACCGGGGAGCTGTTTTTT
CDR3: CASSLWDSGNTGELFF

J: TRBJ2-7
V: TRBV4-3
size: .
D: TRBD2
DNA: TGCGCCAGCAGCCAAGCCACCACTAGAGCGGGGCTCTCCTACGAGCAGTACTTC
CDR3: CASSQATTRAGLSYEQYF

J: TRBJ2-7
V: TRBV7-6
size: .
D: .
DNA: TGTGCCAGCAGCTTAGAAGCAGGGGTCTCCTACGAGCAGTACTTC
CDR3: CASSLEAGVSYEQYF